One sample yielded the 3 T cell receptor beta chains listed below, sequenced in a study of control samples from healthy donors and cancer patients. The repertoire was sequenced with immunoSEQ multiplex PCR; TCRdb's copy has only in-frame clones and lacks some. In the table there are around 22,000 clones, 83% of which are singletons. The sequencing sample was made of PBMCs. These receptors were obtained from a man in his 60s with head and neck cancer.

This chain joins TRBV10-3 and TRBJ1-1; D is unclear. The germline CDR1 and CDR2 sequences are ENHRY and SYGVKD. Trimming stripped 2 bases from V and 8 bases from J, with 9 bases between. The CDR3 length is 12 residues. DNA of the CDR3: TGTGCCATCAGTGAGGTACTACGGGAAGCTTTCTTT. It translates to CAISEVLREAFF.

The count of this clone is one. Compared with germline, one end of the junction differs, possibly owing to a read error. The chain links TRBV18 to TRBJ2-5; no clear D gene. This CDR3 is 12 amino acids long. Per germline, CDR1 KGHSH and CDR2 LQKENI. The CDR3 bases are TGTGCCAGCTCACCTAACCAAGGGACCCAGTACTTC. Translated, it gives CASSPNQGTQYF.

V and J are TRBV6-4 and TRBJ1-5; TRBD1 is a possible D gene (5 bases). The germline V gene encodes CDR1 MRHNA and CDR2 SNTAGT. The CDR3 length is 14 residues. V lost 3 bases and J 4 bases, leaving 10 bases between the germline ends. CDR3 coding DNA: TGTGCCAGCAGTGAAGTGTGGGGGAATCAGCCCCAGCATTTT. This encodes CASSEVWGNQPQHF.